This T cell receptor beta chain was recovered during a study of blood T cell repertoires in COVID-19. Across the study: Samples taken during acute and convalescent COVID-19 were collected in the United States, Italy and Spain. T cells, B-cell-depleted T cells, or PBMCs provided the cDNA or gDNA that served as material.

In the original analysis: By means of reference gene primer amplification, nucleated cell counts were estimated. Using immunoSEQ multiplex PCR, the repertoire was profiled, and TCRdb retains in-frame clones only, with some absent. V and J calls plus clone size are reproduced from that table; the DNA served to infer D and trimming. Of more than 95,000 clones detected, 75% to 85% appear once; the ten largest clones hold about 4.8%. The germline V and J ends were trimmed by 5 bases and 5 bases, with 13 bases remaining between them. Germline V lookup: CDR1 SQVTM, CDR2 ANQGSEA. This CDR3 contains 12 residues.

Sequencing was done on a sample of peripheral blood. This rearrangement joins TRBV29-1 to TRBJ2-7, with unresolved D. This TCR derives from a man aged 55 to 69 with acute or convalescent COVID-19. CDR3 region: CSVYNSPHEQYF. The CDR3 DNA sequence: TGCAGCGTTTACAACAGTCCCCACGAGCAGTACTTC.